Following are 13 T cell receptor beta chains from one sample sequenced in a study of shared clonotypes between healthy human individuals. Assay: immunoSEQ multiplex PCR; the TCRdb copy retains only in-frame clones and omits some. In the table there are roughly 600,000 clones, roughly 98% of which are singletons. The naive CD8 subset, CD45RO-negative cells positively selected for CCR7, excluded terminally differentiated effector memory CD45RA+ cells. The sample consisted of naive CD8+ T cells sorted from blood. The receptors come from a man aged 25-40 years in good health.

The CDR3 DNA is TGTGCCAGGACCGGGACAGGGGGCAGGGAGGGAGATACGCAGTATTTT. As protein: CARTGTGGREGDTQYF. This chain connects TRBV2 to TRBJ2-3; 12 bases map to TRBD1. V was pared by 9 bases and J by 5 bases, with 12 bases of the junction left unmatched. The CDR3 runs 16 residues. The V gene's germline CDR1 is SNHLY and CDR2 FYNNEI.

The chain employs TRBV11-3 and TRBJ2-7, with D tentatively TRBD2 (6 bases). Between the trimmed V and J ends, which lost 4 bases and 0 bases, there was a span of 10 bases. The CDR3 sequence is 14 residues long. Germline V gives CDR1 SGHNT, CDR2 YENEEA. Here the CDR3 DNA reads TGTGCCAGCAGCTCCCGGGACTCCTCCTACGAGCAGTACTTC. Its protein is CASSSRDSSYEQYF. The variable domain in full, with the rest retrieved from reference TRBV11-3 and TRBJ2-7, is EAGVVQSPRYKIIEKKQPVAFWCNPISGHNTLYWYLQNLGQGPELLIRYENEEAVDDSQLPKDRFSAERLKGVDSTLKIQPAELGDSAVYLCASSSRDSSYEQYFGPGTRLTVT.

The chain couples TRBV19 to TRBJ1-5; maybe TRBD1 (5 bases). This CDR3 has 13 residues. CDR1 and CDR2 (germline): LNHDA, SQIVND (reference sequence). Trimming took off 4 bases at V and 6 bases at J, with 10 bases between the two ends. For the CDR3, the DNA is TGTGCCAGTAGTACAGGGTTGAGTCAGCCCCAGCATTTT. Its translation: CASSTGLSQPQHF.

The CDR3 nucleotides are TGTGCCAGCAGCTTATCACCGGGCGGGACGCGGCACGAGCAGTACTTC. Translating it yields CASSLSPGGTRHEQYF. This rearrangement joins TRBV7-8 to TRBJ2-7; possibly TRBD2 for D (6 bases). Trimming cost V 2 bases and J 5 bases, with 19 bases left between them. Per germline, CDR1 SGHVS and CDR2 FQNEAQ. This CDR3 spans 16 amino acids.

Here the CDR3 reads CASEGTGELFF. The CDR3 coding sequence is TGTGCCAGTGAGGGCACCGGGGAGCTGTTTTTT. The rearrangement uses TRBV9 and TRBJ2-2, with a tentative D call TRBD2 (5 bases). Germline values: CDR1 SGDLS, CDR2 YYNGEE. V shed 8 bases and J shed 4 bases, with 6 bases lying between them. The CDR3 runs 11 residues.

The chain carries TRBV5-1 and TRBJ2-1, with TRBD1 matching over 12 bases. J gave up 7 bases and V 0 bases, and 11 bases lay outside the gene matches. The germline V gene has CDR1 SGHRS and CDR2 YFSETQ. The CDR3 runs to 18 residues. The chain's CDR3 is CASSLGRPGQGAKNEQFF. In nucleotides, the CDR3 is TGCGCCAGCAGCTTGGGCCGACCGGGACAGGGGGCGAAGAATGAGCAGTTCTTC.

This clone was found once. J is TRBJ2-1 and V is TRBV27; the D gene could be TRBD1 or TRBD2 (6 bases each). CDR1 is MNHEY, CDR2 SMNVEV, per germline (reference sequence). The CDR3 is 14 amino acids. The V and J ends lost 6 bases and 4 bases respectively, with 13 bases between them. CDR3 nucleotides: TGTGCCAGCAGACTTGGAGGGGGGTACAATGAGCAGTTCTTC. Its translation is CASRLGGGYNEQFF.

The CDR3 DNA reads as TGTGCCAGCAGCTTAATTCTTCCAGACTACGAGCAGTACTTC. Its translation is CASSLILPDYEQYF. This rearrangement joins TRBV11-2 to TRBJ2-7; D not certain. Trimming shortened V by 2 bases and J by 3 bases, and 11 bases separated the two germline ends. Germline V gene sequence: CDR1 SGHAT, CDR2 FQNNGV. This CDR3 is 14 amino acids long.

This sequence joins TRBV5-1 and TRBJ2-4, with D possibly being TRBD2 (5 bases). This CDR3 is built from 13 residues. Germline V gene sequence: CDR1 SGHRS, CDR2 YFSETQ. V lost 1 base and J 8 bases, leaving 10 bases between the germline ends. The CDR3 region has the DNA TGCGCCAGCAGCTTGAGAGGGCCAGACATTCAGTACTTC. It encodes CASSLRGPDIQYF.

As regards this clone: Additional DNA sequences in this sample encode the identical CDR3. This chain uses TRBV7-9 with TRBJ2-7; D gene unclear. Per the germline V gene, CDR1 is SEHNR and CDR2 is FQNEAQ (reference sequence). This CDR3 is built from 12 residues. Trimming removed 5 bases at V and 0 bases at J, with 5 bases between. The CDR3 sequence: CASSPGSYEQYF. CDR3 in DNA: TGTGCCAGCAGCCCAGGCTCCTACGAGCAGTACTTC.

The V call is TRBV5-4, the J call TRBJ2-3; no reliable D call. The germline V and J ends were trimmed by 2 bases and 2 bases, with 0 bases remaining between them. The germline gives CDR1 SGHNT, CDR2 YYREEE (reference sequence). The CDR3 sequence is 11 residues long. The CDR3 DNA sequence: TGTGCCAGCAGCTTCACAGATACGCAGTATTTT. Its protein product is CASSFTDTQYF. Supplemented by reference TRBV5-4 and TRBJ2-3, the full variable domain reads ETGVTQSPTHLIKTRGQQVTLRCSSQSGHNTVSWYQQALGQGPQFIFQYYREEENGRGNFPPRFSGLQFPNYSSELNVNALELDDSALYLCASSFTDTQYFGPGTRLTVL.

CDR3 protein: CASSQDTAGGYNEQFF. The CDR3 DNA sequence: TGCGCCAGCAGCCAAGATACCGCGGGAGGCTACAATGAGCAGTTCTTC. The V call is TRBV4-3, the J call TRBJ2-1; TRBD2 matches 8 bases. This CDR3 region has 16 residues. Germline values: CDR1 LGHNA, CDR2 YSLEER. Trimming took 0 bases from V and 3 from J; bases not matched to a gene: 4.

The chain employs TRBV9 and TRBJ2-7; D possibly corresponds to TRBD2 (5 bases). CDR1 is SGDLS and CDR2 is YYNGEE in the germline V gene. The CDR3 sequence is 14 residues long. The V end lost 0 bases, the J end lost 0 bases, and 7 bases lay between the germline ends. CDR3 DNA: TGTGCCAGCAGCGTAGACACTAGCTCCTACGAGCAGTACTTC. This sequence encodes CASSVDTSSYEQYF.